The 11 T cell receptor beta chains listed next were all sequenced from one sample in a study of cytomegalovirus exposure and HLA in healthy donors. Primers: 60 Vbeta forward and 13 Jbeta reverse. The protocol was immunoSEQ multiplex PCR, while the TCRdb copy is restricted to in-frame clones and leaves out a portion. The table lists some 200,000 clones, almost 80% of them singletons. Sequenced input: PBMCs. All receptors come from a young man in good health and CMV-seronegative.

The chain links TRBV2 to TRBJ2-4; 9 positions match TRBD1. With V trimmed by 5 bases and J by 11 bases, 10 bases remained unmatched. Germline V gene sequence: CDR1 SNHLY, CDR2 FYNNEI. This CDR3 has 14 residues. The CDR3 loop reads CASSYRDRVSVQYF. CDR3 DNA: TGTGCCAGCAGTTACCGGGACAGGGTTTCCGTTCAGTACTTC.

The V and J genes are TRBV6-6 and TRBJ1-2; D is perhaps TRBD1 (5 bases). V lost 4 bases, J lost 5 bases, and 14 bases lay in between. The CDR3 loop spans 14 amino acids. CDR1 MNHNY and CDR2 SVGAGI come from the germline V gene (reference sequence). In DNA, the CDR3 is TGTGCCAGCAGTTCGGCCGGGACTGATTATGGCTACACCTTC. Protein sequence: CASSSAGTDYGYTF.

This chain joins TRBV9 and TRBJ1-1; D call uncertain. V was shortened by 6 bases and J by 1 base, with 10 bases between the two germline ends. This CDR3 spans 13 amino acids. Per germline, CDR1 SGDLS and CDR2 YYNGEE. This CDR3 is CASKTYQNTEAFF. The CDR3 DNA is TGTGCCAGCAAGACATACCAGAACACTGAAGCTTTCTTT.

CDR3 coding DNA: TGTGCTCAAGGACACGGAATGTTCCTTGGCTACACCTTC. Residues: CAQGHGMFLGYTF. This sequence joins TRBV12-5 and TRBJ1-2, with a weak D call TRBD1 (5 bases). Germline CDR1 reads LGHNT; CDR2 reads FRNRAP. The V and J ends lost 11 bases and 7 bases respectively, with 20 bases between them. The CDR3 sequence is 13 residues long.

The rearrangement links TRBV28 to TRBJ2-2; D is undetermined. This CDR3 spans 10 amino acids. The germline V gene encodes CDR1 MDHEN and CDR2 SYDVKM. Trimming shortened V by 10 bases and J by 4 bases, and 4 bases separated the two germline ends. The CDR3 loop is CATSTGELFF. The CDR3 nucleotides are TGTGCCACTAGCACCGGGGAGCTGTTTTTT.

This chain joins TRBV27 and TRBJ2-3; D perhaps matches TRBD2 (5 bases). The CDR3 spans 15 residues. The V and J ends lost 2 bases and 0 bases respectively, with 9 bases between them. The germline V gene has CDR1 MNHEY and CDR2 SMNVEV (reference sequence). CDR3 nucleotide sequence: TGTGCCAGCAGTTTACTGGGGAGAAGCACAGATACGCAGTATTTT. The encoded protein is CASSLLGRSTDTQYF.

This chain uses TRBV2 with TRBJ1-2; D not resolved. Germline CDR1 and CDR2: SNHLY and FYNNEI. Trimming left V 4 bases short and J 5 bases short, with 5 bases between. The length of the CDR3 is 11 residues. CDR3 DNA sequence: TGTGCCAGCAGTGTTAGTTATGGCTACACCTTC. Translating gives CASSVSYGYTF.

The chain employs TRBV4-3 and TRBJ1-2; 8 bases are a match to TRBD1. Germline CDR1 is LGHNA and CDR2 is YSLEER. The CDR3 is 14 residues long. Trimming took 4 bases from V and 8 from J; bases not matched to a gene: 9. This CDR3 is CASSLDRGLSGYTF. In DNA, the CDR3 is TGCGCCAGCAGCCTCGACAGGGGTTTAAGCGGCTACACCTTC.

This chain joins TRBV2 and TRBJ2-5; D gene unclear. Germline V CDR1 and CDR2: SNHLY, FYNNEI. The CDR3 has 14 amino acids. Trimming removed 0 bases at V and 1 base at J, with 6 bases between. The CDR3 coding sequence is TGTGCCAGCAGTGAAGCGACTGCCCAAGAGACCCAGTACTTC. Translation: CASSEATAQETQYF.

The CDR3 region has the DNA TGTGCCAGCAGCTTAACCGCGGGGCCGTCGAACACCGGGGAGCTGTTTTTT. It is translated as CASSLTAGPSNTGELFF. V and J are TRBV7-3 and TRBJ2-2; D may be TRBD2 (6 bases). Germline V gives CDR1 SGHTA, CDR2 FQGTGA. With 0 bases removed from V and 0 bases from J, the gap between germline ends came to 11 bases. This CDR3 has 17 residues.

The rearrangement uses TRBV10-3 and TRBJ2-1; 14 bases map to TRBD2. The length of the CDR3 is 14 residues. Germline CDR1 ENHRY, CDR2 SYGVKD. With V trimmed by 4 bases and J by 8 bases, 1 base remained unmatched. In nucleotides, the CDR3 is TGTGCCATCAGTGGGGGACTAGCGGGGGATGAGCAGTTCTTC. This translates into CAISGGLAGDEQFF.